This is a list of T cell receptor beta chains from one sample in a study of shared clonotypes between healthy human individuals. Measured with immunoSEQ multiplex PCR; TCRdb has only the in-frame clones, and not every one. The sample carries 2 million to 2.5 million clones, more than 85% recorded once. Sequenced material: naive CD4+ T cells from PBMCs. Receptor source: a man younger than 35 in good health. Some clones in this sample may be carry-over from other donors' samples. Each CDR3 is given with its conserved first and last residue. D genes are given only for firm matches. Where a row states a size, it is once, few, many or the class of an expanded clone; other rows omit it.

abundance	v_gene	len	d_gene	j_gene	CDR3aa	CDR3nt
.	TRBV2	14	TRBD1	TRBJ1-4	CASRGTGANEKLFF	TGTGCCAGCAGGGGGACAGGGGCTAATGAAAAACTGTTTTTT
.	TRBV6-1	15	.	TRBJ1-1	CASSKRVPENTEAFF	TGTGCCAGCAGCAAAAGGGTACCGGAGAACACTGAAGCTTTCTTT
.	TRBV9	14	.	TRBJ2-7	CASSVGLGAYEQYF	TGTGCCAGCAGCGTAGGACTCGGGGCCTACGAGCAGTACTTC
.	TRBV27	18	TRBD2	TRBJ2-7	CASDTRGLAGRKVYEQYF	TGTGCCAGCGACACCCGGGGACTAGCGGGGCGTAAGGTGTACGAGCAGTACTTC
.	TRBV9	16	.	TRBJ2-5	CASSRRSGLPRETQYF	TGTGCCAGCAGCCGTAGGTCGGGACTCCCCCGAGAGACCCAGTACTTC
.	TRBV4-1	18	TRBD1	TRBJ2-6	CASSQGGQGPIGANVLTF	TGCGCCAGCAGCCAGGGGGGACAGGGGCCCATCGGGGCCAACGTCCTGACTTTC
.	TRBV5-1	14	.	TRBJ2-3	CASSLDSLTDTQYF	TGCGCCAGCAGCTTGGATAGTTTGACAGATACGCAGTATTTT
.	TRBV5-1	15	TRBD1	TRBJ2-7	CASSARPGQSYEQYF	TGCGCCAGCAGCGCGCGACCGGGACAGTCCTACGAGCAGTACTTC
.	TRBV29-1	15	.	TRBJ2-3	CSVARSVIGTDTQYF	TGCAGCGTTGCTCGGTCAGTTATTGGCACAGATACGCAGTATTTT
.	TRBV5-1	11	.	TRBJ2-7	CASSLSGEQYF	TGCGCCAGCAGCTTGTCGGGCGAGCAGTACTTC
.	TRBV2	15	TRBD2	TRBJ2-7	CASSGGLAGVFEQYF	TGTGCCAGCAGTGGTGGACTAGCGGGAGTGTTCGAGCAGTACTTC
.	TRBV5-1	14	.	TRBJ2-2	CASRAGTSLGELFF	TGCGCCAGCAGGGCCGGGACATCTCTCGGGGAGCTGTTTTTT
.	TRBV6-1	10	.	TRBJ2-5	CASSERTQYF	TGTGCCAGCAGTGAAAGGACCCAGTACTTC
.	TRBV5-4	13	.	TRBJ2-2	CASSGRLTGELFF	TGTGCCAGCAGCGGGAGACTCACCGGGGAGCTGTTTTTT
.	TRBV28	14	TRBD1	TRBJ1-3	CAATHPRGGNTIYF	TGTGCCGCAACCCATCCCAGGGGGGGAAACACCATATATTTT
.	TRBV11-2	12	.	TRBJ1-3	CASSLMVDSPDF	TGTGCCAGCAGCTTAATGGTTGACAGCCCGGATTTT
.	TRBV5-1	17	TRBD1	TRBJ1-2	CASSFGTGGAFNYGYTF	TGCGCCAGCAGCTTTGGGACAGGTGGGGCCTTTAACTATGGCTACACCTTC
.	TRBV27	10	.	TRBJ1-1	CAGLAWEAFF	TGTGCCGGTCTGGCGTGGGAAGCTTTCTTT
.	TRBV5-1	22	TRBD2	TRBJ2-7	CASLPRPGLANQEFGRAYEQYF	TGCGCCAGCCTACCTAGACCGGGACTAGCGAACCAGGAGTTTGGTCGGGCCTACGAGCAGTACTTC
.	TRBV28	12	TRBD2	TRBJ2-3	CASRPPSGVASF	TGTGCCAGCAGGCCCCCGAGCGGGGTCGCGTCCTTT
.	TRBV28	13	.	TRBJ1-1	CASSSPGRTEAFF	TGTGCCAGCAGTTCCCCGGGACGTACTGAAGCTTTCTTT
few	TRBV4-3	13	.	TRBJ1-1	CASSHQGSTEAFF	TGCGCCAGCAGCCACCAGGGATCCACTGAAGCTTTCTTT
.	TRBV28	16	.	TRBJ1-1	CASSPPQPSMNTEAFF	TGTGCCAGCAGTCCGCCGCAGCCCTCTATGAACACTGAAGCTTTCTTT
few	TRBV6-6	14	.	TRBJ1-1	CASRLGRGNTEAFF	TGTGCCAGCAGACTAGGAAGGGGAAACACTGAAGCTTTCTTT
.	TRBV6-5	13	.	TRBJ2-4	CATQLLGRDIQYF	TGTGCCACCCAGTTACTAGGTAGAGACATTCAGTACTTC
.	TRBV7-2	15	.	TRBJ2-7	CASSRGGWDSYEQYF	TGTGCCAGCAGCCGAGGAGGCTGGGACTCCTACGAGCAGTACTTC
.	TRBV30	17	.	TRBJ1-6	CAWGRTRMRAYNSPLHF	TGTGCCTGGGGAAGGACCCGAATGAGAGCTTATAATTCACCCCTCCACTTT
once	TRBV5-8	16	TRBD1	TRBJ2-2	CASSPGTDPNTGELFF	TGTGCCAGCAGCCCGGGGACAGATCCGAACACCGGGGAGCTGTTTTTT
once	TRBV5-1	14	TRBD1	TRBJ1-2	CASSKGQGNYGYTF	TGCGCCAGCAGTAAAGGACAGGGAAACTATGGCTACACCTTC
.	TRBV29-1	14	TRBD1	TRBJ2-7	CSARPRDSSYEQYF	TGCAGCGCCCGCCCCCGGGACAGCTCCTACGAGCAGTACTTC
.	TRBV19	14	TRBD2	TRBJ2-7	CASSHGGSNYEQYF	TGTGCCAGTAGCCATGGCGGGAGTAATTACGAGCAGTACTTC
.	TRBV7-3	16	.	TRBJ2-5	CASSLQGNRREETQYF	TGTGCCAGCAGCTTACAGGGCAATCGCCGGGAAGAGACCCAGTACTTC
.	TRBV5-1	18	.	TRBJ2-2	CASSAPPGRTPGTGELFF	TGCGCCAGCAGCGCCCCCCCGGGGAGGACCCCCGGTACCGGGGAGCTGTTTTTT
.	TRBV9	16	TRBD2	TRBJ2-3	CASSVELAGGTDTQYF	TGTGCCAGCAGCGTAGAGCTAGCGGGAGGCACAGATACGCAGTATTTT
.	TRBV28	14	TRBD1	TRBJ1-1	CASTDTGGNTEAFF	TGTGCCAGCACCGATACAGGGGGAAACACTGAAGCTTTCTTT